Listed here are 29 T cell receptor beta chains from one sample, sequenced in a study of T-cell reconstitution after alpha-beta-depleted transplantation in children. A library of TCRbeta sequences, prepared with unique molecular identifiers, was generated. Each CDR3 protein is one row after TCRdb ran MiXCR on the PCR reads. The table shows fewer than 250,000 distinct CDR3 sequences, with approximately 15% occurring only once. The sequenced sample was PBMCs, mostly from graft donor cells, obtained 360 days after TCRalphabeta/CD19-depleted stem cell transplant. The receptors were sampled from a male patient aged 2 to 9 who had a stem cell transplant for acute lymphoblastic leukemia, so the T cells may come from the graft donor.

This sequence joins TRBV4-3 and TRBJ1-5; D may be TRBD1 (5 bases). CDR3 length equals 18 residues. V shed 0 bases and J shed 6 bases, with 21 bases lying between them. CDR1 and CDR2 from the germline V gene are LGHNA and YSLEER. The CDR3 loop reads CASSQDRVEPGDGQPQHF. The CDR3 DNA sequence: TGCGCCAGCAGCCAAGATAGGGTAGAACCCGGGGACGGTCAGCCCCAGCATTTT.

The V and J genes are TRBV12-3 or TRBV12-4 and TRBJ2-7; perhaps TRBD2 as D (5 bases). This CDR3 has 13 amino acids. The germline V and J ends were trimmed by 8 bases and 7 bases, with 18 bases remaining between them. CDR3 amino acids: CASSLDSPLEQYF. In DNA form, the CDR3 reads TGTGCCAGCTCGCTGGACTCCCCTTTAGAGCAGTACTTC.

The V and J genes are TRBV3-1 and TRBJ2-5, with D maybe TRBD1 (7 bases). V gave up 0 bases and J gave up 2 bases, with 13 bases separating them. There are 16 residues in the CDR3. Germline V gene sequence: CDR1 LGHDT, CDR2 YNNKEL (reference sequence). The CDR3 coding sequence is TGTGCCAGCAGCCAAGACGGGGGACAGCCTCAAGAGACCCAGTACTTC. It is translated as CASSQDGGQPQETQYF.

The chain is built from TRBV6-2 or TRBV6-3 and TRBJ2-2, with 8 bases fitting TRBD1. CDR1 is MNHEY and CDR2 is SVGEGT in the germline V gene. V shed 0 bases, J shed 0 bases, and the junction held 6 bases outside the gene matches. The CDR3 has 18 residues. The CDR3 nucleotides read TGTGCCAGCAGTTACTCGGTAGGACAGGGCACGAACACCGGGGAGCTGTTTTTT. Translation: CASSYSVGQGTNTGELFF.

This clonotype appeared a few times. The gene calls are TRBV4-3 and TRBJ2-2; a possible D gene is TRBD2 (5 bases). The length of the CDR3 is 17 residues. Germline values: CDR1 LGHNA, CDR2 YSLEER. The ends were cut back, 4 bases at V and 3 bases at J, with 18 bases in the middle. CDR3: CASSLPNGNTYTGELFF. In DNA form, the CDR3 reads TGCGCCAGCAGCCTACCCAACGGGAACACTTACACCGGGGAGCTGTTTTTT.

The chain employs TRBV18 and TRBJ2-5, with 7 bases fitting TRBD2. The V and J ends lost 2 bases and 2 bases, in that order; junction bases with no gene match: 5. Germline V gene lookup returns CDR1 KGHSH and CDR2 LQKENI. The CDR3 length is 15 residues. CDR3 residues: CASSPKAGIQETQYF. For the CDR3, the DNA is TGTGCCAGCTCACCAAAAGCGGGGATACAAGAGACCCAGTACTTC.

V is TRBV24-1 and J is TRBJ2-5; 8 bases map to TRBD1. Germline V lookup: CDR1 KGHDR, CDR2 SFDVKD. CDR3 length equals 15 residues. V trimming: 5 bases; J trimming: 4 bases; junction bases outside the gene matches: 8. The CDR3 DNA sequence: TGTGCCACCAGTGCGCCAGGGGGCCTTCGAGAGACCCAGTACTTC. Translation: CATSAPGGLRETQYF.

This clonotype has more than one count but fewer than ten. The chain recombines TRBV2 with TRBJ2-2; 9 nucleotides line up with TRBD2. Germline CDR1 reads SNHLY; CDR2 reads FYNNEI. J was trimmed by 6 bases and V by 8 bases; bases with no gene match: 7. This CDR3 is built from 14 residues. The CDR3 DNA follows: TGTGCCAGCGCAGGACTAGCGAAACCCGGGGAGCTGTTTTTT. Translation: CASAGLAKPGELFF.

V usage is TRBV7-2 and J usage is TRBJ2-7; 10 bases match TRBD1. The germline CDR1 and CDR2 sequences are SGHTA and FQGNSA. The CDR3 is 15 residues long. The J segment lost 5 bases and the V segment lost 1 base, leaving 5 bases of the junction unmatched. In DNA form, the CDR3 reads TGTGCCAGCAGCTTAGGTGACAGGGGGCCGGACGAGCAGTACTTC. This encodes CASSLGDRGPDEQYF.

This clonotype occurred a few times. The chain links TRBV7-2 to TRBJ2-1; 10 nucleotides line up with TRBD2. The V segment lost 4 bases and the J segment 3 bases; nucleotides outside the gene matches: 9. The CDR3 consists of 17 residues. In germline, CDR1 is SGHTA, CDR2 FQGNSA. The CDR3 DNA reads as TGTGCCAGCAGCTCGCTCCTAGCGGGGGTTAACTACAATGAGCAGTTCTTC. The encoded protein is CASSSLLAGVNYNEQFF.

The genes are TRBV7-6 and TRBJ1-4; weak D call: TRBD1 (5 bases). This CDR3 contains 12 residues. Per germline, CDR1 SGHVS and CDR2 FNYEAQ. V was cut by 9 bases and J by 6 bases, with 11 bases left in between. CDR3 coding DNA: TGTGCCAGTGGGGGTCGGGATGAAAAACTGTTTTTT. Protein: CASGGRDEKLFF.

This clonotype was counted between two and nine times. V gene TRBV7-2 combines with J gene TRBJ1-4; D unresolved. V was cut by 4 bases and J by 4 bases, with 10 bases left in between. The length of the CDR3 is 14 residues. The germline CDR1 and CDR2 sequences are SGHTA and FQGNSA. Here the CDR3 reads CASSSRWLNEKLFF. CDR3 coding DNA: TGTGCCAGCAGCTCCCGGTGGCTTAATGAAAAACTGTTTTTT.

The chain couples TRBV29-1 to TRBJ2-2; D unresolved. Per the germline V gene, CDR1 is SQVTM and CDR2 is ANQGSEA. The ends were cut back, 1 base at V and 4 bases at J, with 10 bases in the middle. The CDR3 totals 14 residues. The CDR3 nucleotides read TGCAGCGTTGAAGGACACTCGGCCACCGGGGAGCTGTTTTTT. Translation: CSVEGHSATGELFF.

This clonotype showed up just a few times. The chain has TRBV4-2 and TRBJ2-7; D is ambiguous. The CDR3 has 14 residues. Germline CDR1 reads LGHNA; CDR2 reads YNFKEQ. V gave up 0 bases and J gave up 6 bases, with 12 bases separating them. The CDR3: CASSQESRDLEQYF. The CDR3 DNA follows: TGTGCCAGCAGCCAAGAGAGTCGAGATCTCGAGCAGTACTTC.

The gene calls are TRBV7-8 and TRBJ1-6; D gene ambiguous. This CDR3 spans 15 amino acids. CDR1 SGHVS and CDR2 FQNEAQ come from the germline V gene. V lost 1 base and J 7 bases, leaving 11 bases between the germline ends. The CDR3 DNA sequence: TGTGCCAGCAGCTTAGTATCGGCAGCAAATTCACCCCTCCACTTT. Protein: CASSLVSAANSPLHF.

The chain uses TRBV2 and TRBJ2-3; D is ambiguous. CDR1 and CDR2 from the germline V gene are SNHLY and FYNNEI. The CDR3 length is 14 residues. V lost 7 bases, J lost 1 base, and 12 bases lay in between. CDR3 in amino acids: CASNVVVGTDTQYF. The CDR3 region has the DNA TGTGCCAGCAATGTGGTGGTAGGCACAGATACGCAGTATTTT.

The chain has TRBV15 and TRBJ2-7; D gene unclear. The CDR3 runs 15 residues. Trimming left V 0 bases short and J 5 bases short, with 14 bases between. In germline, CDR1 is LNHNV, CDR2 YYDKDF (reference sequence). The CDR3 region is CATSRDRVNSDEQYF. The CDR3 bases are TGTGCCACCAGCAGAGATCGCGTTAATTCGGACGAGCAGTACTTC.

J is TRBJ2-3 and V is TRBV5-1; D is possibly TRBD1 (6 bases). Germline V CDR1 and CDR2: SGHRS, YFSETQ. Trimming shortened V by 4 bases and J by 2 bases, and 11 bases separated the two germline ends. The CDR3 is 14 residues long. CDR3 in DNA: TGCGCCAGCAGCCGAGGACAGATCACAGATACGCAGTATTTT. Translating gives CASSRGQITDTQYF. Using reference TRBV5-1 and TRBJ2-3 for the parts outside the CDR3, the full variable domain is KAGVTQTPRYLIKTRGQQVTLSCSPISGHRSVSWYQQTPGQGLQFLFEYFSETQRNKGNFPGRFSGRQFSNSRSEMNVSTLELGDSALYLCASSRGQITDTQYFGPGTRLTVL.

This sequence joins TRBV10-3 and TRBJ2-1; D may be TRBD1 (7 bases). The CDR3 is made up of 19 amino acids. The germline CDR1 and CDR2 sequences are ENHRY and SYGVKD. Between the trimmed V and J ends, which lost 6 bases and 0 bases, there was a span of 24 bases. The CDR3 spells CAISRRGHRLVFSYNEQFF. The DNA of the CDR3 is TGTGCCATCAGCCGGAGGGGGCATCGCCTGGTTTTCTCCTACAATGAGCAGTTCTTC.

This clonotype appeared many times. The chain links TRBV5-1 to TRBJ1-2, with 8 bases fitting TRBD1. With 0 bases clipped from V and 7 bases from J, the junction kept 11 bases outside the gene matches. CDR3 size: 16 residues. The germline V gene encodes CDR1 SGHRS and CDR2 YFSETQ. CDR3 in DNA: TGCGCCAGCAGCTTGGTCGGACAGGGTTCAAGAAGTGGCTACACCTTC. Its translation is CASSLVGQGSRSGYTF.

The chain uses TRBV6-1 and TRBJ1-1; D unclear. This CDR3 has 13 amino acids. CDR1 is MNHNS, CDR2 SASEGT, per germline. The germline V and J ends were trimmed by 3 bases and 1 base, with 6 bases remaining between them. CDR3 sequence (DNA): TGTGCCAGCAGTGAGCGGCCGAACACTGAAGCTTTCTTT. It translates to CASSERPNTEAFF.

The chain couples TRBV7-2 to TRBJ2-5; D is unresolved. V lost 4 bases and J lost 5, with 8 bases in between. Germline-derived CDR1 and CDR2 are SGHTA and FQGNSA. The CDR3 extends over 12 amino acids. The CDR3 DNA reads as TGTGCCAGCAGCTCCAACGGGGAGACCCAGTACTTC. Translating it yields CASSSNGETQYF.

This clonotype showed up just a few times. The chain is built from TRBV7-9 and TRBJ2-7, with 7 bases that match TRBD1. Per the germline V gene, CDR1 is SEHNR and CDR2 is FQNEAQ (reference sequence). The trim removed 5 bases at V and 5 bases at J, leaving 9 bases unmatched. The CDR3 has 14 amino acids. CDR3 in amino acids: CASSKDRVPHEQYF. CDR3 coding DNA: TGTGCCAGCAGCAAAGACAGGGTTCCCCACGAGCAGTACTTC.

The rearrangement links TRBV29-1 to TRBJ2-6; tentatively, D is TRBD1 (5 bases). Germline assignment: CDR1 SQVTM and CDR2 ANQGSEA. V gave up 0 bases and J gave up 4 bases, with 22 bases separating them. The CDR3 length is 19 residues. As DNA, the CDR3 is TGCAGCGTTGAAGAACACGGGCCAGGGTTGCTGTCCGGGGCCAACGTCCTGACTTTC. It codes for CSVEEHGPGLLSGANVLTF.

This clonotype was found a few times. This sequence joins TRBV5-1 and TRBJ2-1; D is tentatively TRBD1 or TRBD2 (5 bases each). There are 14 residues in the CDR3. Germline CDR1 is SGHRS and CDR2 is YFSETQ. V lost 0 bases and J lost 10, with 14 bases in between. The CDR3 spells CASSLARARGEQFF. CDR3 sequence (DNA): TGCGCCAGCAGCTTGGCCAGGGCTAGAGGGGAGCAGTTCTTC.

The genes are TRBV6-6 and TRBJ1-1; D perhaps matches TRBD1 (6 bases). With 2 bases removed from V and 7 bases from J, the gap between germline ends came to 11 bases. CDR3 size: 13 residues. Germline-derived CDR1 and CDR2 are MNHNY and SVGAGI (reference sequence). CDR3 nucleotide sequence: TGTGCCAGCAGTTACGTCCAACAGGGTGAAGCTTTCTTT. Amino acids: CASSYVQQGEAFF.

Notes on this clonotype: A much larger clone differs from this one at a single base, so this may be a read error. V is TRBV3-1 and J is TRBJ1-1; 8 bases match TRBD1. Germline assignment: CDR1 LGHDT and CDR2 YNNKEL (reference sequence). The length of the CDR3 is 14 residues. This CDR3 reads CAISPDREKTEAFF. The CDR3 DNA follows: TGTGCCATCAGCCCGGACAGGGAGAAGACTGAAGCTTTCTTT.

This clonotype was recorded a few times. The chain uses TRBV3-1 and TRBJ2-1; 7 bases line up with TRBD1. V shed 1 base and J 16 bases; nucleotides not matched to a gene: 7. The CDR3 totals 12 residues. From germline, CDR1 is LGHDT and CDR2 YNNKEL (reference sequence). The CDR3 nucleotides are TGTGCCAGCAGCCAAGCTCAGGGGGTCGGTTTCTTC. This translates into CASSQAQGVGFF.

The chain links TRBV5-1 to TRBJ1-5, with D possibly TRBD1 on 6 matching bases. Trimming took off 4 bases at V and 1 base at J, with 21 bases between the two ends. The CDR3 length is 18 residues. The germline V gene encodes CDR1 SGHRS and CDR2 YFSETQ. CDR3 loop: CASSTRATGLGSNQPQHF. The CDR3 region has the DNA TGCGCCAGCAGCACTCGGGCTACAGGGCTCGGGAGCAATCAGCCCCAGCATTTT.